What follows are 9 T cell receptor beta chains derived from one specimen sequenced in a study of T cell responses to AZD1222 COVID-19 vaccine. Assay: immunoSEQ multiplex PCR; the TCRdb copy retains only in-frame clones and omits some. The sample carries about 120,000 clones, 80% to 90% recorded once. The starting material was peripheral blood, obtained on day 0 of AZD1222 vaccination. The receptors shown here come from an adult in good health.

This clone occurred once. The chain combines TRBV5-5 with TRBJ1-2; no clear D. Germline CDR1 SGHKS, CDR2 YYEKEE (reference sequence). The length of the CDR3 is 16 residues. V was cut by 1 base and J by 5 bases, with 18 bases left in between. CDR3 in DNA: TGTGCCAGCAGCTTGTGGGCTGCAGAGATCAAGTATGGCTACACCTTC. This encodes CASSLWAAEIKYGYTF.

DNA of the CDR3: TGCGCCAGCAGCCAAGATACTACGTACTTTGGGGGCACTGAAGCTTTCTTT. It yields the protein CASSQDTTYFGGTEAFF. The J gene is TRBJ1-1, the V gene TRBV4-3; possible D gene TRBD1, 5 bases. V dropped 0 bases and J dropped 4 bases, with 18 bases sitting between them. Germline assignment: CDR1 LGHNA and CDR2 YSLEER. The CDR3 sequence is 17 residues long.

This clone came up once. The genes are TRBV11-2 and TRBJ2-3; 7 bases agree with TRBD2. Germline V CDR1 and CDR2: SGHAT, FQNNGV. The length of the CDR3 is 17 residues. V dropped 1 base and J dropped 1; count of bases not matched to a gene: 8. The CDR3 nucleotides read TGTGCCAGCAGCTTAGGGCTCGGACGGGGGGGCACAGATACGCAGTATTTT. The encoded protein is CASSLGLGRGGTDTQYF.

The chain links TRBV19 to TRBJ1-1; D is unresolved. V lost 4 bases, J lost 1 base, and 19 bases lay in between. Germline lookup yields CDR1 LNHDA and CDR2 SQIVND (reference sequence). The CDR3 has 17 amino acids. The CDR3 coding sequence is TGTGCCAGTAGTACAACCCCAGGTAAGAGGGCGAACACTGAAGCTTTCTTT. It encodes CASSTTPGKRANTEAFF.

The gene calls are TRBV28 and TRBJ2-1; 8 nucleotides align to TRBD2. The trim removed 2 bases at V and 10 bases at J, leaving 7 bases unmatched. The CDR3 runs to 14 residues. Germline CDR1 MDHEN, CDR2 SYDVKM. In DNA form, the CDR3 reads TGTGCCAGCAGTTTAGCTAGCGGGCGGGGGGAGCAGTTCTTC. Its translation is CASSLASGRGEQFF.

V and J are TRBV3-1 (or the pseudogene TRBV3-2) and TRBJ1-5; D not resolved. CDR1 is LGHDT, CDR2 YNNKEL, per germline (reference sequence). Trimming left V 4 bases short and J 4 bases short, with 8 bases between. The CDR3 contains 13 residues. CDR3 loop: CASSRSANQPQHF. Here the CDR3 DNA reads TGTGCCAGCAGCCGGTCAGCTAATCAGCCCCAGCATTTT.

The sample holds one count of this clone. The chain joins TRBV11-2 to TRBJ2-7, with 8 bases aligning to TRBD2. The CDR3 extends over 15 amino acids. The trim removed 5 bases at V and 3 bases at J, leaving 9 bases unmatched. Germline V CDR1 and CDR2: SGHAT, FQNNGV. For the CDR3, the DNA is TGTGCCAGCAGCCGCGCGGGACTAGGGGTCTACGAGCAGTACTTC. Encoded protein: CASSRAGLGVYEQYF.

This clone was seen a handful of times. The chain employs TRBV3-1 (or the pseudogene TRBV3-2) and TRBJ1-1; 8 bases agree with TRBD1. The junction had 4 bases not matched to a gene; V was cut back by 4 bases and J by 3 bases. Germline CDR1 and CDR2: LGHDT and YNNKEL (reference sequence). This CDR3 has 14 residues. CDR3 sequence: CASSRQGKDTEAFF. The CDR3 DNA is TGTGCCAGCAGCCGACAGGGGAAGGACACTGAAGCTTTCTTT.

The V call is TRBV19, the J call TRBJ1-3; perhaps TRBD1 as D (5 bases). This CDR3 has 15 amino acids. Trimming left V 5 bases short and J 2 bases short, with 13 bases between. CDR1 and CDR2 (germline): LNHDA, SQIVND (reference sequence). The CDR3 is CASSRLQVTGNTIYF. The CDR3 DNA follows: TGTGCCAGTAGTCGCTTACAGGTCACTGGAAACACCATATATTTT.